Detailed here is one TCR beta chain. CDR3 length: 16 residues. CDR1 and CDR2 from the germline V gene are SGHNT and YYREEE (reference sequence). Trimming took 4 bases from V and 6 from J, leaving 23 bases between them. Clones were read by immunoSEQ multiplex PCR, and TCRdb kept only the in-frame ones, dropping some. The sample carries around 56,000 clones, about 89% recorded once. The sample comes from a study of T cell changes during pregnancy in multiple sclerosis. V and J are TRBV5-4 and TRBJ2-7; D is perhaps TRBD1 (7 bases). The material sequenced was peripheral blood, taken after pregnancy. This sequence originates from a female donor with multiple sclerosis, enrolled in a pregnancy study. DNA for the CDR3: TGTGCCAGCAGCGGAGGGGTGACAGGGCTCGGTGGCGAGCAGTACTTC. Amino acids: CASSGGVTGLGGEQYF.